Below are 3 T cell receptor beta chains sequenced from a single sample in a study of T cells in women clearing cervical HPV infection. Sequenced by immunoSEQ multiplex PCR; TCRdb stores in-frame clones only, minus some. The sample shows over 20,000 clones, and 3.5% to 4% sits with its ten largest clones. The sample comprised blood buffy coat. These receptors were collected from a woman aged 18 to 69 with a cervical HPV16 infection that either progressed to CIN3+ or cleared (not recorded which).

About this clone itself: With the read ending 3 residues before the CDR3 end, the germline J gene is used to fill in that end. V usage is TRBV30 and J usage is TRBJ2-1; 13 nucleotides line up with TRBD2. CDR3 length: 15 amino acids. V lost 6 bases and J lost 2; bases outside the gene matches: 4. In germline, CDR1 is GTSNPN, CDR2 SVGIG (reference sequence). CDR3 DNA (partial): TGTGCCTGCGAGGGACTAGCGGGGCCCTACAATGAG. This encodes CACEGLAGPYNE. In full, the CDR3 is CACEGLAGPYNEQFF.

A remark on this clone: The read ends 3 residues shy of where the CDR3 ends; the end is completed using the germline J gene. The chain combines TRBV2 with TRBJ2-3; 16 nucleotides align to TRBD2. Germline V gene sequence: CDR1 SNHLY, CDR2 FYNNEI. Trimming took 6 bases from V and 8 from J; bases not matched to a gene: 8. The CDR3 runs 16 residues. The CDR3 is CASRGGTSGGEGTQYF. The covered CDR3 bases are TGTGCCAGCAGGGGGGGGACTAGCGGGGGGGAGGGTACG. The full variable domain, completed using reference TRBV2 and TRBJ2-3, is EPEVTQTPSHQVTQMGQEVILRCVPISNHLYFYWYRQILGQKVEFLVSFYNNEISEKSEIFDDQFSVERPDGSNFTLKIRSTKLEDSAMYFCASRGGTSGGEGTQYFGPGTRLTVL.

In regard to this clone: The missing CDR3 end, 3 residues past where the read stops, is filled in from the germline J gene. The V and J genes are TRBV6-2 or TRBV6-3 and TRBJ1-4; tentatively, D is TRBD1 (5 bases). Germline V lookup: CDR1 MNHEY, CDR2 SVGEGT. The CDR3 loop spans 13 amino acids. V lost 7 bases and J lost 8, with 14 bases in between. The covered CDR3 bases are TGTGCCAGCAAGCGGGACGTGGAGGAAAAA. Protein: CASKRDVEEK. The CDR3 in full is CASKRDVEEKLFF.